These 7 T cell receptor beta chains came from one sample sequenced in a study of blood T cell repertoires in COVID-19. Measured with immunoSEQ multiplex PCR; TCRdb has only the in-frame clones, and not every one. The data contain about 100,000 clones, over 75% of them singletons. Sequenced: peripheral blood. The source of these receptors is a woman in her twenties or thirties with acute or convalescent COVID-19.

The chain is built from TRBV11-3 and TRBJ2-1; possibly TRBD1 for D (6 bases). There are 15 residues in the CDR3. V was clipped by 5 bases and J by 0 bases, with 11 bases between them. The germline V gene encodes CDR1 SGHNT and CDR2 YENEEA. CDR3 coding DNA: TGTGCCAGCAGCGCTAGGACAGCCTCCTACAATGAGCAGTTCTTC. It yields the protein CASSARTASYNEQFF.

DNA for the CDR3: TGTGCCACCAGTGACCAGGGGAGTATCGGCTACACCTTC. Translating gives CATSDQGSIGYTF. The chain has TRBV24-1 and TRBJ1-2; the D gene is possibly TRBD1 (6 bases). There are 13 residues in the CDR3. The V and J ends lost 4 bases and 8 bases respectively, with 13 bases between them. CDR1 KGHDR and CDR2 SFDVKD come from the germline V gene.

A single count supports this clone. V gene TRBV11-2 combines with J gene TRBJ2-1, with 10 bases aligning to TRBD2. With 4 bases clipped from V and 7 bases from J, the junction kept 7 bases outside the gene matches. CDR1 and CDR2 (germline): SGHAT, FQNNGV. This CDR3 is 15 amino acids long. CDR3 coding DNA: TGTGCCAGCAGCTCCCAGCGGGGGGGCATGAATGAGCAGTTCTTC. Residues: CASSSQRGGMNEQFF.

This chain links TRBV12-5 with TRBJ2-7; 9 bases fit TRBD1. V shed 0 bases, J shed 4 bases, and the junction held 10 bases outside the gene matches. The CDR3 is 17 amino acids. CDR1 and CDR2 from the germline V gene are LGHNT and FRNRAP. The CDR3 sequence: CASGLVVGGQGFYEQYF. The CDR3, as DNA: TGTGCTAGTGGTTTGGTAGTAGGGGGACAGGGATTTTACGAGCAGTACTTC.

The chain uses TRBV13 and TRBJ1-1; D uncertain. From germline, CDR1 is PRHDT and CDR2 FYEKMQ (reference sequence). This CDR3 contains 12 residues. V was pared by 3 bases and J by 10 bases, with 12 bases between. The CDR3 sequence is CASSLASEVAFF. The CDR3 DNA is TGTGCCAGCAGCTTGGCATCAGAGGTAGCTTTCTTT.

V usage is TRBV7-6 and J usage is TRBJ2-2; no definite D call. CDR1 is SGHVS and CDR2 is FNYEAQ in the germline V gene. The CDR3 totals 13 residues. Deletions cut 2 bases from V and 5 bases from J, with 6 bases between. The CDR3 spells CASSLTITGELFF. CDR3 nucleotides: TGTGCCAGCAGCTTAACTATAACCGGGGAGCTGTTTTTT.

This clone showed up just once. J is TRBJ1-2 and V is TRBV29-1, with D maybe TRBD1 (6 bases). The V gene's germline CDR1 is SQVTM and CDR2 ANQGSEA. CDR3 size: 12 residues. The V and J ends lost 3 bases and 5 bases respectively, with 10 bases between them. CDR3 protein: CSVDPGDYGYTF. CDR3 bases: TGCAGCGTTGATCCAGGGGATTATGGCTACACCTTC. The full variable domain, in which reference TRBV29-1 and TRBJ1-2 provide the parts outside the CDR3, is SAVISQKPSRDICQRGTSLTIQCQVDSQVTMMFWYRQQPGQSLTLIATANQGSEATYESGFVIDKFPISRPNLTFSTLTVSNMSPEDSSIYLCSVDPGDYGYTFGSGTRLTVV.